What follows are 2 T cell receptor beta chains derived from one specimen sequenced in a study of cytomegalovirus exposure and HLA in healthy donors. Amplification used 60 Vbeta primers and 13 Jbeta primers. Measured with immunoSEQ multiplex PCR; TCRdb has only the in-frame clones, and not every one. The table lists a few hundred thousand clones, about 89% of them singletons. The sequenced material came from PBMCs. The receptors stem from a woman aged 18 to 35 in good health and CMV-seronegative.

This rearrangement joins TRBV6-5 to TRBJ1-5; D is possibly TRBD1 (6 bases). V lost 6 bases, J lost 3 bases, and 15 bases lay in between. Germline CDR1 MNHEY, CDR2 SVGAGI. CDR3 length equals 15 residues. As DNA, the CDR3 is TGTGCCAGCAGCCCTGAGACAGGTAACAATCAGCCCCAGCATTTT. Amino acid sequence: CASSPETGNNQPQHF.

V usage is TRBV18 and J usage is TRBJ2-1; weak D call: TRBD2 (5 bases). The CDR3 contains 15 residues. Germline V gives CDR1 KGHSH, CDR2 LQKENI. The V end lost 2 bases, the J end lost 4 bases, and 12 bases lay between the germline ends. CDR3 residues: CASSPTRELYNEQFF. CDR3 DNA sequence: TGTGCCAGCTCACCAACCCGGGAATTATACAATGAGCAGTTCTTC.